This TCR beta chain stems from a study of cytomegalovirus exposure and HLA in healthy donors. Study-wide results and limits: Cytomegalovirus association was listed for 164 TCR beta chains. Reports credit the classifier with highly specific, highly sensitive diagnosis of cytomegalovirus status. There were three CMV-associated chains whose specificity for CMV antigens was confirmed in vitro.

Separate from the approximately 670-subject first cohort was the 120-subject validation cohort, to which the donors belonged. J lost 3 bases, V lost 3 bases, and 8 bases had no gene match. Germline-derived CDR1 and CDR2 are MNHEY and SMNVEV (reference sequence). The CDR3 is 15 amino acids. A word on this clone: Antigen specificity is unknown.

The assay was immunoSEQ multiplex PCR, and TCRdb's table has in-frame clones only and misses some. The sample records about 280,000 clones, around 87% being singletons. The chain links TRBV27 to TRBJ2-7; TRBD1 matches at 7 bases. The clonotype originates from a woman aged 18-30 years in good health and CMV-seronegative. Sequencing was carried out using PBMCs. CDR3 coding DNA: TGTGCCAGCAGTTTGTCCTGGCAGGGGGTCTACGAGCAGTACTTC. This sequence encodes CASSLSWQGVYEQYF.